This T cell receptor beta chain derives from a study of blood T cell repertoires in COVID-19 (TCRdb year 2020). Context from the whole study: Samples covering the acute and convalescent phases of COVID-19 were provided by collaborators in the United States, Italy and Spain. The material from the prospective study consisted of cDNA or gDNA derived from T cells, B-cell-depleted T cells, or PBMCs. The repertoires were made available in a free public database intended to serve as a resource for research on the immune response to SARS-CoV-2. Where HLA class I and class II types were available, the types were taken from metadata supplied by the sample provider, not from assay-based typing. Deeply sampled blood TCRbeta repertoires from subjects exposed to, actively infected with, or recovered from COVID-19 were included in the dataset. A de-identified subject ID, COVID-19 status, age in years and sex were almost always included in the sample metadata. Samples were obtained from the ongoing ImmuneRACE study (first 160 participants) and from 950 to 1,500 subjects provided by 6 global collaborators. Beyond this particular receptor, the publication reports: How much clinical and demographic metadata was included differed by source and by participant, and the metadata was provided uncurated.

Participants in the prospective study were aged roughly 18 to 100 years, lived in under 30 United States geographic areas, and enrolled through a virtual design. Cohort assignment in the prospective study relied on participant-reported clinical history from a screening survey and a study questionnaire. In the prospective study, mobile phlebotomists collected whole blood, serum and a nasopharyngeal or oropharyngeal swab from each participant. Participants in the prospective study had the option to provide additional blood draws and questionnaires over a roughly 2-month period. Before DNA extraction, prospective study blood samples were shipped either frozen or at room temperature. CDR1 SSHAT and CDR2 FNYEAQ are derived from the germline V gene (reference sequence). The CDR3 sequence holds 15 residues, the cysteine and phenylalanine included. Here the CDR3 DNA is all that survives: 45 bases in frame from base 1.

To note about this clone: No cognate antigen has been identified for it. The junction does not match germline at one end; this may be a read error.

TCRbeta CDR3 regions were amplified from genomic DNA using the immunoSEQ Assay, a bias-controlled multiplex PCR. From the authors' description of their analysis: The number of nucleated cells in each sample was estimated from the amplification of reference gene primers within the assay. To quantify the absolute abundance of each unique TCRbeta CDR3 rearrangement, sequence reads were collapsed and filtered. For each sample, productive Simpson clonality was calculated as the square root of Simpson's diversity index over productive rearrangements. Drawn from immuneACCESS, this table holds only the in-frame rearrangements with V and J called that TCRdb kept. Clones are partly lost; checked studies trace under half to an unresolved V gene and leave the rest unexplained. That table supplies the V and J calls and clone size; D and trimming were determined from the DNA. Present in this sample are fewer than 350,000 clones, approximately 91% of which were seen just once. The top ten clonotypes cover 2.3% of the sample.

This receptor was obtained from a woman in her thirties or forties with acute COVID-19. The material sequenced was PBMCs or T cells enriched from blood (not recorded which). The V gene is TRBV7-7 and the J gene is TRBJ2-1; a tentative D call is TRBD2 (6 bases match). CDR3 sequence: CASSLGDLAYNEQFF. The sequenced DNA: TGTGCTAGCAGCCTCGGGGACTTAGCCTACAATGAGCAGTTCTTC.